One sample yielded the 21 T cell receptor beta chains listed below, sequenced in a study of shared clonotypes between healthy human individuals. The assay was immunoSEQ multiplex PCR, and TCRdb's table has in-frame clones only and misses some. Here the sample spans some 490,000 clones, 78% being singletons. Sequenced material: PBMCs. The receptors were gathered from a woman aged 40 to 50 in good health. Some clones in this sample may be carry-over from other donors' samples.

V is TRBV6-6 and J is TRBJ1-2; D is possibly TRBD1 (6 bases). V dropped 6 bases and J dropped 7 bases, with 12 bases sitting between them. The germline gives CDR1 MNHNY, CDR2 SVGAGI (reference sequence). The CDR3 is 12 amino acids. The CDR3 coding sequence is TGTGCCAGCAGCCAGACAGGTATTGGCTACACCTTC. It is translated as CASSQTGIGYTF.

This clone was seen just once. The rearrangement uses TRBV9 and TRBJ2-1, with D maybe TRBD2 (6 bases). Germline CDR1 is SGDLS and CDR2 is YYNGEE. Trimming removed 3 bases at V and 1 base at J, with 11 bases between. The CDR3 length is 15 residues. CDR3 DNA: TGTGCCAGCAGCGAGACTAGAGGGTCCTACAATGAGCAGTTCTTC. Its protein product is CASSETRGSYNEQFF. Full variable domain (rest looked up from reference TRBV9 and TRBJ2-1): DSGVTQTPKHLITATGQRVTLRCSPRSGDLSVYWYQQSLDQGLQFLIQYYNGEERAKGNILERFSAQQFPDLHSELNLSSLELGDSALYFCASSETRGSYNEQFFGPGTRLTVL.

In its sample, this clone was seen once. CDR3 DNA: TGTGCCAGCAGCGTAGGGGTCGGTGGGGAAAAACTGTTTTTT. Amino acids: CASSVGVGGEKLFF. This chain joins TRBV9 and TRBJ1-4; D call uncertain. The V end lost 0 bases, the J end lost 8 bases, and 11 bases lay between the germline ends. The CDR3 runs 14 residues. Germline loops: CDR1 SGDLS, CDR2 YYNGEE.

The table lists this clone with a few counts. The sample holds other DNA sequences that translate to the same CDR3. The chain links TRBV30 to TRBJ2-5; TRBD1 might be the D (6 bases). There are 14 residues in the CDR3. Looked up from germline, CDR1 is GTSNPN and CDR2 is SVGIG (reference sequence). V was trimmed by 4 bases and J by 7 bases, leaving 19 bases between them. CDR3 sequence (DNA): TGTGCCTGGAACTGGAATCTGGGGGCAGGGACCCAGTACTTC. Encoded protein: CAWNWNLGAGTQYF.

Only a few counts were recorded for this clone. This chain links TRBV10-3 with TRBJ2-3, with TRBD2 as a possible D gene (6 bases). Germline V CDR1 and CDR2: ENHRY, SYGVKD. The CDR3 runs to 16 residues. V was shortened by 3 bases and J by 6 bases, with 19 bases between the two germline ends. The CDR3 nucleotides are TGTGCCATCAGTGAAGAGCCAGCGGGCCTGGTGGATACGCAGTATTTT. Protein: CAISEEPAGLVDTQYF.

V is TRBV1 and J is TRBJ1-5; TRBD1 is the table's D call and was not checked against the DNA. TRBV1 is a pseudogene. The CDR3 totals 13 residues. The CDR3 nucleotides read TGCACCAGCAGCTTAAACAGGGATCAGCCCCAGCATTTT. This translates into CTSSLNRDQPQHF.

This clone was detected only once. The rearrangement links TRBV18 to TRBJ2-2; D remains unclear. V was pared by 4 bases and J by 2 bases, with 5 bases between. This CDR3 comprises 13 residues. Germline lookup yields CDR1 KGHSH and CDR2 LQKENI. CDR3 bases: TGTGCCAGCTCACTCGAAAACACCGGGGAGCTGTTTTTT. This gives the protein CASSLENTGELFF.

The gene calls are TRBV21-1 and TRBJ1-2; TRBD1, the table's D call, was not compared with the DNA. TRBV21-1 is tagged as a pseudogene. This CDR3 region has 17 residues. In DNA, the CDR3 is TGTGCCAGCAGCCAGGGGGCCACATCTAAGGGTTACTATGGCTACACCTTC. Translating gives CASSQGATSKGYYGYTF.

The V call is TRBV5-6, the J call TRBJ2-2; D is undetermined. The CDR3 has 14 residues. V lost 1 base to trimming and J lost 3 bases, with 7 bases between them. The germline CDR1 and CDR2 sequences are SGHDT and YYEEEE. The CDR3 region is CASSLSTYTGELFF. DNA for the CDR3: TGTGCCAGCAGCTTGTCGACTTACACCGGGGAGCTGTTTTTT.

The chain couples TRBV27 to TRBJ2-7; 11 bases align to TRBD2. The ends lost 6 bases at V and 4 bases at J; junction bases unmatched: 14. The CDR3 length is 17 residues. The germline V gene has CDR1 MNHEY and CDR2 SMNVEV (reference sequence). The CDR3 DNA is TGTGCCAGCAGCCGCCACCGGCTTCTAGCGGGAGGATACGAGCAGTACTTC. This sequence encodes CASSRHRLLAGGYEQYF.

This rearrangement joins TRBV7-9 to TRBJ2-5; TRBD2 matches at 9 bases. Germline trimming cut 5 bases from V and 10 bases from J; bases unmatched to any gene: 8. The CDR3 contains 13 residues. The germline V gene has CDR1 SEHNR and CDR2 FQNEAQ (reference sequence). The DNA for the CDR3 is TGTGCCAGCAGCCCGACTAGCGGAAGCTACCAGTACTTC. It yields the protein CASSPTSGSYQYF. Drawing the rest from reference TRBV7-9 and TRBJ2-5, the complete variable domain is DTGVSQNPRHKITKRGQNVTFRCDPISEHNRLYWYRQTLGQGPEFLTYFQNEAQLEKSRLLSDRFSAERPKGSFSTLEIQRTEQGDSAMYLCASSPTSGSYQYFGPGTRLLVL.

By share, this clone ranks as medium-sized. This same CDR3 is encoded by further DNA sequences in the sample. The CDR3 is CASSQDQGGHNEQFF. The CDR3 bases are TGTGCCAGCAGCCAAGATCAAGGGGGGCACAATGAGCAGTTCTTC. The chain links TRBV4-2 to TRBJ2-1; D is possibly TRBD1 or TRBD2 (6 bases each). The CDR3 contains 15 residues. Germline assignment: CDR1 LGHNA and CDR2 YNFKEQ. Trimming left V 0 bases short and J 5 bases short, with 11 bases between.

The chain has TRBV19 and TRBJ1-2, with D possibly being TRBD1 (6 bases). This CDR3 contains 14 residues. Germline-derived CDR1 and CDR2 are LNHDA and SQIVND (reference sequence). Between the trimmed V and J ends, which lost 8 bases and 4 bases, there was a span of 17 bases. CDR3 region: CASSKNREGYGYTF. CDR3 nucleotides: TGTGCCAGTTCTAAAAACAGGGAAGGCTATGGCTACACCTTC.

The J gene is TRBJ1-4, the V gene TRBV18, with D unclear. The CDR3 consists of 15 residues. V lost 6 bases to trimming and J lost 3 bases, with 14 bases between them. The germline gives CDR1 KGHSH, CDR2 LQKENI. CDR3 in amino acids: CASSPEAAPNEKLFF. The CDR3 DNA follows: TGTGCCAGCTCCCCGGAGGCAGCCCCTAATGAAAAACTGTTTTTT.

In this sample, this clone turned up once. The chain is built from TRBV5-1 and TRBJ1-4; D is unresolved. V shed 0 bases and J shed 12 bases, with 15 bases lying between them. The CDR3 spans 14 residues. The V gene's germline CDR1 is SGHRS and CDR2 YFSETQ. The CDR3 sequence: CASSLGGLAGQLFF. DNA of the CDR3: TGCGCCAGCAGCTTGGGGGGTCTTGCAGGACAACTGTTTTTT.

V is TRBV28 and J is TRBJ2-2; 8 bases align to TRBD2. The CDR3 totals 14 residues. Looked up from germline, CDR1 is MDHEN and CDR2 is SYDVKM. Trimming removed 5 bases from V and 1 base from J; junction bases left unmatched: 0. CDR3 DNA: TGTGCCAGCAGTCTAGCGGGGAACACCGGGGAGCTGTTTTTT. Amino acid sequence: CASSLAGNTGELFF.

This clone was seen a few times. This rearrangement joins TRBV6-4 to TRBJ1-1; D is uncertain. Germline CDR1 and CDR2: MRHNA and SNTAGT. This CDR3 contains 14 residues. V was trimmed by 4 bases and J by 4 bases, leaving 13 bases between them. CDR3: CASSANGPSTEAFF. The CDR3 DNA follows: TGTGCCAGCAGTGCTAACGGTCCGAGCACTGAAGCTTTCTTT.

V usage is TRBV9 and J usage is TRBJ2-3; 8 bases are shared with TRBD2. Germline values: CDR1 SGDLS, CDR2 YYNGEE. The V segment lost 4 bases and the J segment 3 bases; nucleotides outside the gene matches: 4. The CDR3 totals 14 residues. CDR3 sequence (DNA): TGTGCCAGCAGCCCGGGAGGGGGGACAGATACGCAGTATTTT. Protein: CASSPGGGTDTQYF.

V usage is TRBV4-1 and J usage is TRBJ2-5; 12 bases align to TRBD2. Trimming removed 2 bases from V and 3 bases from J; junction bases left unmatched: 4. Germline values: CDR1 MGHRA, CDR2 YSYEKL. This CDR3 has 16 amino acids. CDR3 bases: TGCGCCAGCAGCCAATCTAGCGGGAGGGTTGAAGAGACCCAGTACTTC. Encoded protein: CASSQSSGRVEETQYF.

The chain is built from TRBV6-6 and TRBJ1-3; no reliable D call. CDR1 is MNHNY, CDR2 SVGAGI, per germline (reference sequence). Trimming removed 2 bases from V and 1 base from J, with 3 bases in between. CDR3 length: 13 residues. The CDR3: CASSYVSGNTIYF. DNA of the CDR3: TGTGCCAGCAGTTACGTTTCTGGAAACACCATATATTTT.

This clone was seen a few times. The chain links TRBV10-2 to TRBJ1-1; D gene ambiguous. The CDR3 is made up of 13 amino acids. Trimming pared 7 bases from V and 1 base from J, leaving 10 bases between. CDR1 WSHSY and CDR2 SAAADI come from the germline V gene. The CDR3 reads CASTPQRNTEAFF. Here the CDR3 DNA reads TGCGCCAGCACCCCCCAAAGGAACACTGAAGCTTTCTTT.